The 4 T cell receptor beta chains below come from one sample, sequenced in a study of cytomegalovirus exposure and HLA in healthy donors (dated by TCRdb to 2016 to 2017). The library was generated by the immunoSEQ multiplex PCR assay. The multiplex PCR relied on a mix of 60 forward primers for TCR Vbeta segments and 13 reverse primers for TCR Jbeta segments. TCRdb limited this immuneACCESS table to in-frame rearrangements with V and J called. A share of clones is missing; checked studies link under half to unresolved V genes, and the rest is unexplained. In all, the sample holds about 98,000 clones, and about 81% of those were seen once. The ten top clones hold roughly 1.5% of the sample. Sequencing was done on a sample of PBMCs. Receptor source: a man between 35 and 55 years old in good health and CMV-seronegative.

The rearrangement joins TRBV18 to TRBJ1-3, with D hard to call. The CDR3 covers 15 residues. Germline CDR1 and CDR2: KGHSH and LQKENI. V was pared by 3 bases and J by 0 bases, with 9 bases between. CDR3 DNA sequence: TGTGCCAGCTCACCTCAGGTGACCTCTGGAAACACCATATATTTT. Residues: CASSPQVTSGNTIYF.

The genes are TRBV7-9 and TRBJ1-3; no firm D call. V lost 8 bases and J lost 0, with 8 bases in between. This CDR3 comprises 13 residues. Germline V gives CDR1 SEHNR, CDR2 FQNEAQ (reference sequence). The CDR3 spells CASSLLSGNTIYF. CDR3 coding DNA: TGTGCCAGCTCTCTTCTCTCTGGAAACACCATATATTTT.

This rearrangement joins TRBV28 to TRBJ2-2; D ambiguous. Trimming removed 6 bases at V and 5 bases at J, with 10 bases between. CDR1 and CDR2 (germline): MDHEN, SYDVKM. The CDR3 extends over 13 amino acids. The CDR3 coding sequence is TGTGCCAGCAGGAGGTCCGGAACCGGGGAGCTGTTTTTT. This encodes CASRRSGTGELFF. Combining the CDR3 with reference TRBV28 and TRBJ2-2 gives the whole variable domain DVKVTQSSRYLVKRTGEKVFLECVQDMDHENMFWYRQDPGLGLRLIYFSYDVKMKEKGDIPEGYSVSREKKERFSLILESASTNQTSMYLCASRRSGTGELFFGEGSRLTVL.

The chain employs TRBV7-6 and TRBJ1-1, with TRBD1 matching 9 bases. This CDR3 region has 15 residues. Germline CDR1 SGHVS, CDR2 FNYEAQ. After removal of 5 bases from V and 8 bases from J, the junction contained 12 bases not matched to a gene. The CDR3 DNA sequence: TGTGCCAGCAGCCACCCAGGACAGGGGTTCTTAGAAGCTTTCTTT. It codes for CASSHPGQGFLEAFF.